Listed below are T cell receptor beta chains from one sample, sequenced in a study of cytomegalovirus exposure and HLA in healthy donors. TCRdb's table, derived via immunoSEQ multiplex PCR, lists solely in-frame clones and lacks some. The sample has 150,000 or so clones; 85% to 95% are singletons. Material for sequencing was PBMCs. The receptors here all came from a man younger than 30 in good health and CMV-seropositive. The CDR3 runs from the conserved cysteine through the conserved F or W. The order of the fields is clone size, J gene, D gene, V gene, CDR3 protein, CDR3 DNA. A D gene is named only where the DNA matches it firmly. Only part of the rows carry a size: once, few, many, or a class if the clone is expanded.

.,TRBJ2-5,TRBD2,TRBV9,CASSPGTILETQYF,TGTGCCAGCAGCCCCGGGACTATACTAGAGACCCAGTACTTC
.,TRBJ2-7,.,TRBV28,CASSLPGYEQYF,TGTGCCAGCAGTTTACCGGGGTACGAGCAGTACTTC
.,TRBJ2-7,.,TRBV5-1,CASSLAGDIDEQYF,TGCGCCAGCAGCTTGGCCGGGGACATAGACGAGCAGTACTTC
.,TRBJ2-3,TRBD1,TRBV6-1,CASSEWDRNSDTQYF,TGTGCCAGCAGTGAATGGGACAGGAACTCAGATACGCAGTATTTT
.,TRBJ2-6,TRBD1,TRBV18,CASSPTGAGANVLTF,TGTGCCAGCTCACCGACAGGGGCTGGGGCCAACGTCCTGACTTTC
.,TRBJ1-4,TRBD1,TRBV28,CASSLRGPPTNEKLFF,TGTGCCAGCAGTTTAAGGGGGCCCCCAACTAATGAAAAACTGTTTTTT
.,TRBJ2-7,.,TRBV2,CASSEGVAYEQYF,TGTGCCAGTTCCGAGGGGGTTGCCTACGAGCAGTACTTC
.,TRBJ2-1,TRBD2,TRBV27,CASSSGTSGTYNEQFF,TGTGCCAGCAGTTCTGGGACTAGCGGTACCTACAATGAGCAGTTCTTC
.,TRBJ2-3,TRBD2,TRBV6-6,CASGSGNTQYF,TGCGCAAGCGGGAGCGGAAATACGCAGTATTTT
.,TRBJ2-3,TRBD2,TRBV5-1,CASSRTSGSSDTQYF,TGCGCCAGCAGCCGGACTAGCGGGAGTTCAGATACGCAGTATTTT
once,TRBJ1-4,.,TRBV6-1,CASSEDRLNEKLFF,TGTGCCAGCAGTGAGGACAGACTGAATGAAAAACTGTTTTTT
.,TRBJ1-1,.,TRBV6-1,CASSEARTRAFF,TGTGCCAGCAGTGAAGCGCGAACGCGGGCTTTCTTT
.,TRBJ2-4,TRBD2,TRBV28,CASSVTSGIAKNIQYF,TGTGCCAGCAGTGTAACTAGCGGGATTGCCAAAAACATTCAGTACTTC
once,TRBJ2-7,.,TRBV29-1,CSVEKLGHPYEQYF,TGCAGCGTTGAGAAGTTGGGACACCCTTACGAGCAGTACTTC
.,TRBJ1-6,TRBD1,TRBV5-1,CATTQGAGSPLHF,TGCGCCACGACACAGGGGGCAGGATCACCCCTCCACTTT
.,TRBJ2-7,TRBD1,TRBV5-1,CASSLDGTGEGEQYF,TGCGCCAGCAGCTTGGACGGGACAGGTGAGGGCGAGCAGTACTTC
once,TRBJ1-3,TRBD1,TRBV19,CASSIGWDSSGNTIYF,TGTGCCAGTAGTATTGGGTGGGACAGCTCTGGAAACACCATATATTTT
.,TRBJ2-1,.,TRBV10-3,CAISEQEHEQFF,TGTGCCATCAGTGAGCAGGAACATGAGCAGTTCTTC
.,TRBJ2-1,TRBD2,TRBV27,CASSQGTSGRNEQFF,TGTGCCAGCAGTCAAGGGACTAGCGGGAGGAATGAGCAGTTCTTC
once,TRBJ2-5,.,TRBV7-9,CASSTNRVTGQETQYF,TGTGCCAGCAGCACAAACAGGGTAACGGGCCAAGAGACCCAGTACTTC
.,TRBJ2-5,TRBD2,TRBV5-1,CASSPPAGGGQETQYF,TGCGCCAGCAGCCCACCGGCGGGGGGCGGGCAAGAGACCCAGTACTTC
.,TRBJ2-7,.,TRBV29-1,CSVEVRQRLSYEQYF,TGCAGCGTTGAAGTCAGACAGCGACTCTCCTACGAGCAGTACTTC
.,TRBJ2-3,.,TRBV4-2,CASSQDGTGTGTTQYF,TGTGCCAGCAGCCAAGATGGAACGGGTACCGGGACAACGCAGTATTTT
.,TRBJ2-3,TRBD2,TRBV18,CASSPGSGRGWGTDTQYF,TGTGCCAGCTCACCGGGTAGCGGGAGAGGTTGGGGCACAGATACGCAGTATTTT
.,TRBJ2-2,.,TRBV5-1,CASSLVAGTNTGELFF,TGCGCCAGCAGCTTGGTTGCAGGGACGAACACCGGGGAGCTGTTTTTT
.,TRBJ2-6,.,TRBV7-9,CASSVPSGGGANVLTF,TGTGCCAGCAGCGTACCCTCAGGTGGTGGGGCCAACGTCCTGACTTTC
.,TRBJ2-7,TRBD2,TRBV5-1,CASSPGLAGGEQYF,TGCGCCAGCAGCCCTGGGCTAGCGGGGGGCGAGCAGTACTTC
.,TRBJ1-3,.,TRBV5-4,CASSRSSGNTIYF,TGTGCCAGCAGCAGGAGCTCTGGAAACACCATATATTTT
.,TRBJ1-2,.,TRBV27,CASSPGGDYGYTF,TGTGCCAGCAGTCCCGGGGGAGACTATGGCTACACCTTC
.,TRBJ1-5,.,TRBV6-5,CASRNRGNQPQHF,TGTGCCAGCAGAAACAGGGGCAATCAGCCCCAGCATTTT
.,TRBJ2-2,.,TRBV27,CASGPWVHMSGTGELFF,TGTGCCAGCGGCCCTTGGGTTCATATGTCGGGGACCGGGGAGCTGTTTTTT
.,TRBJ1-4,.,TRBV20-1,CSVPLPEKLFF,TGCAGTGTTCCACTACCTGAAAAACTGTTTTTT
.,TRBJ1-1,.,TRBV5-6,CASSPPGGDNTEAFF,TGTGCCAGCAGCCCCCCCGGCGGCGACAACACTGAAGCTTTCTTT
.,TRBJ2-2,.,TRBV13,CASSLMRTGELFF,TGTGCCAGCAGCCTGATGCGCACCGGGGAGCTGTTTTTT
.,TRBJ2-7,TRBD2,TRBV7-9,CASSRGGTADF,TGTGCCAGCAGCCGCGGGGGGACGGCGGACTTC
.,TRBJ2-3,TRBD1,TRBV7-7,CASSEGAGSTDTQYF,TGTGCCAGCAGCGAGGGGGCGGGTAGCACAGATACGCAGTATTTT
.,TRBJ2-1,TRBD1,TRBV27,CASMRDRGYNEQFF,TGTGCCAGCATGCGGGACAGGGGATACAATGAGCAGTTCTTC
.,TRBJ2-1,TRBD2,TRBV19,CASNPGTSAGNEQFF,TGTGCCAGTAACCCTGGGACTAGCGCGGGCAATGAGCAGTTCTTC
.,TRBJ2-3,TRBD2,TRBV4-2,CASSQVSAGGSDTQYF,TGTGCCAGCAGCCAAGTGTCAGCGGGAGGATCAGATACGCAGTATTTT
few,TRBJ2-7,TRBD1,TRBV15,CATSRDFRDRVHF,TGTGCCACCAGCAGAGATTTCAGGGACAGAGTGCACTTC
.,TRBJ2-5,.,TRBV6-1,CASSDGQGGAETQYF,TGTGCCAGCAGTGATGGACAGGGAGGGGCAGAGACCCAGTACTTC
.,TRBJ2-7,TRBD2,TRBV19,CASSSLPGLAGVKTYEQYF,TGTGCCAGTAGTTCCCTCCCGGGACTAGCGGGAGTGAAAACCTACGAGCAGTACTTC
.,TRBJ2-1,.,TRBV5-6,CASSLGSSYNEQFF,TGTGCCAGCAGCTTGGGTAGCTCCTACAATGAGCAGTTCTTC
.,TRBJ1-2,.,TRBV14,CASSQAREPHGYTF,TGTGCCAGCAGCCAAGCCAGGGAACCTCATGGCTACACCTTC
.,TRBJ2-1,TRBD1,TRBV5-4,CASTLTGGYPTNEQFF,TGTGCCAGCACCCTGACAGGGGGCTATCCCACCAATGAGCAGTTCTTC
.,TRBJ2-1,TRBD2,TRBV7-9,CASSQGLAGGYEQFF,TGTGCCAGCAGCCAAGGACTAGCGGGAGGTTATGAGCAGTTCTTC
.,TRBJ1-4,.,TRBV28,CAVNSRAATNEKLFF,TGTGCCGTCAACAGTCGCGCTGCAACTAATGAAAAACTGTTTTTT
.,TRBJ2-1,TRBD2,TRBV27,CASSFVAGAGNEQFF,TGTGCCAGCAGTTTCGTAGCGGGAGCTGGGAATGAGCAGTTCTTC
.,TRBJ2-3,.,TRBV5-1,CASSTQGGGRTDTQYF,TGCGCCAGCAGCACCCAAGGAGGGGGCCGGACAGATACGCAGTATTTT
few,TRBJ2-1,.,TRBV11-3,CASSPRTNSYNEQFF,TGTGCCAGCAGCCCCAGAACCAACTCCTACAATGAGCAGTTCTTC
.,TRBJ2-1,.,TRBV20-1,CSAISNEQFF,TGCAGTGCTATTAGCAATGAGCAGTTCTTC
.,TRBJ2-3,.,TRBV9,CASSETVAVEADTQYF,TGTGCCAGCAGCGAAACTGTAGCGGTGGAGGCAGATACGCAGTATTTT